A selection of T cell receptor beta chains follows, all from one sample in a study of identical twins. TCRdb ran MiXCR on the 5' RACE reads and lists one entry per CDR3 protein. The sample records around 490,000 distinct CDR3 sequences, about 15% being singletons. The sample was also reused in another study, on yellow fever vaccine responses in identical twins.

Source material: CD4+ T cells sorted from blood. Receptors were obtained from a young woman in good health. CDR3s include the opening cysteine and the closing phenylalanine or tryptophan. The order of the fields is clone size, D gene, V gene, J gene, CDR3 DNA, CDR3 protein. D genes are given only for firm matches. Clone size is given for some rows only: seen once, a few or many times, or a class if the clone is expanded.

size: few
D: -
V: TRBV20-1
J: TRBJ1-6
DNA: TGCAGTGCTTTTCTCCCAACAGGGTCACCCCTCCACTTT
CDR3: CSAFLPTGSPLHF

size: few
D: TRBD2
V: TRBV6-1
J: TRBJ2-2
DNA: TGTGCCAGCTACCGAGGGACTAGCGGGGACTACACCGGGGAGCTGTTTTTT
CDR3: CASYRGTSGDYTGELFF

size: few
D: TRBD2
V: TRBV4-1
J: TRBJ2-1
DNA: TGCGCCAGCAGCCAAGAGGGTAGCGGGGCGTACAATGAGCAGTTCTTC
CDR3: CASSQEGSGAYNEQFF

size: -
D: -
V: TRBV7-9
J: TRBJ1-2
DNA: TGTGCCAGCAGCTTATTAGGGGGCTATGGCTACACCTTC
CDR3: CASSLLGGYGYTF

size: few
D: -
V: TRBV20-1
J: TRBJ2-3
DNA: TGCAGTGCTAGCGCCGCGCGACTGAACGCAGATACGCAGTATTTT
CDR3: CSASAARLNADTQYF

size: -
D: -
V: TRBV18
J: TRBJ2-2
DNA: TGTGCCAGCTCACCACCGCTTCCGGCGCGGGAGCTGTTTTTT
CDR3: CASSPPLPARELFF

size: few
D: TRBD2
V: TRBV6-1
J: TRBJ2-3
DNA: TGTGCCAGCACCCTAAGCGGGACTAGTATTTCCCCAGATACGCAGTATTTT
CDR3: CASTLSGTSISPDTQYF

size: -
D: TRBD2
V: TRBV7-3
J: TRBJ2-2
DNA: TGTGCCAGCAGCAAAATTGGACTAGCGGGAAACACCGGGGAGCTGTTTTTT
CDR3: CASSKIGLAGNTGELFF

size: few
D: -
V: TRBV28
J: TRBJ2-3
DNA: TGTGCCAGCAGTCTGGTCCCTGGGGGTGTGAGGATCACAGATACGCAGTATTTT
CDR3: CASSLVPGGVRITDTQYF

size: few
D: TRBD2
V: TRBV7-3
J: TRBJ2-3
DNA: TGTGCCAGCAGCGAAAGCGGGAGTTCAGATACGCAGTATTTT
CDR3: CASSESGSSDTQYF

size: -
D: -
V: TRBV7-9
J: TRBJ2-2
DNA: TGTGCCAGCAGCCTAGTCCCAGCCGGGGAGCTGTTTTTT
CDR3: CASSLVPAGELFF

size: once
D: TRBD2
V: TRBV28
J: TRBJ2-3
DNA: TGTGCCAGCAGGCTAGCGGGAAAAAGCACAGATACGCAGTATTTT
CDR3: CASRLAGKSTDTQYF

size: few
D: -
V: TRBV12-3/TRBV12-4
J: TRBJ2-1
DNA: TGTGCCAGCAGCCTCGTGATAGGGGGCTCCTACAATGAGCAGTTCTTC
CDR3: CASSLVIGGSYNEQFF

size: few
D: TRBD2
V: TRBV7-2
J: TRBJ2-2
DNA: TGTGCCAGCAGCGTCGGGACTAGCGGGAGGGGTGGCGGGGAGCTGTTTTTT
CDR3: CASSVGTSGRGGGELFF

size: -
D: TRBD2
V: TRBV20-1
J: TRBJ2-5
DNA: TGCAGTGCCCACGGGGCGGGAGGGGGACGAGAGACCCAGTACTTC
CDR3: CSAHGAGGGRETQYF

size: few
D: -
V: TRBV20-1
J: TRBJ2-2
DNA: TGCAGTGCTAGTGACCGGGGATCCACCGGGGAGCTGTTTTTT
CDR3: CSASDRGSTGELFF

size: once
D: -
V: TRBV6-4
J: TRBJ2-5
DNA: TGTGCCACCCGAGTTACCGGGACGAGTCAAGAGACCCAGTACTTC
CDR3: CATRVTGTSQETQYF

size: -
D: TRBD1
V: TRBV3-1
J: TRBJ2-1
DNA: TGTGCCAGCAGCCAAACCGGGACAGGACACAATGAGCAGTTCTTC
CDR3: CASSQTGTGHNEQFF

size: -
D: -
V: TRBV5-5
J: TRBJ2-3
DNA: TGTGCCAGCAGCTTGGTGTGGTTCGGGGCGTACACAGATACGCAGTATTTT
CDR3: CASSLVWFGAYTDTQYF